Reported below is one TCR beta chain. This clone was seen at least ten times. Its antigen is not yet known. No qualities accompany the bases; no much larger clone lies one base away. The source of the sample is a study of metastatic and nonmetastatic thyroid tumors (dated by TCRdb to between 2020 and 2021). For the study in its entirety: For patients with malignant and with benign thyroid disease, the researchers compared repertoires between peripheral blood samples and tumor or nodule tissue samples. Study-level results and caveats: TCR beta diversity was reported as significantly higher in malignant tumors than in benign nodules, in both blood and tumor samples.

V and J are truncated by 3 bases and 1 base respectively, leaving an intervening sequence of 7 bases. The CDR3 starts with the cysteine, ends with the phenylalanine, and has 14 residues. Only the CDR3 part of the read is kept: 42 bases, read in frame from the first base. Based on the germline V gene, the CDR1 and CDR2 sequences are SNHLY and FYNNEI. Receptor amplification or capture employed PCR. The data were produced on an Illumina HiSeq 4000. High-throughput sequencing was used to profile the TCR beta-chain CDR3 region of every patient. In the source study's methods: The researchers built a classifier to tell apart papillary thyroid cancer patients with distant metastasis, based on CDR3 differences among clinicopathological groups. The Shannon index was used to measure repertoire diversity, and the Morisita-Horn index was used to measure how similar tumor and blood repertoires were. The public reads were run again by TCRdb, first through fastp at Q25 and then through MiXCR, and only productive beta chains were kept. The V and J calls shown here were made by TCRdb, not taken from the authors' results. The sample data list about 25,000 clones, and 20% to 25% of these were observed just once. Jointly, the top ten make up roughly 4.4% of the sample.

No treatment had been received by any patient before thyroid surgery. Using T-cell receptor beta sequencing, the study looked back at clinical samples from patients collected from the early 2010s to the late 2010s. The chain is assembled from TRBV2 and TRBJ1-5; the D gene cannot be named for sure. The sequence was obtained from a female donor with papillary thyroid cancer or a benign thyroid nodule (not recorded which). Some clones in this sample may be carry-over from other donors' samples. The specimen was adjacent normal tissue. The DNA is TGTGCCAGCAGTGACGCTACGAGCAATCAGCCCCAGCATTTT. This sequence encodes CASSDATSNQPQHF.